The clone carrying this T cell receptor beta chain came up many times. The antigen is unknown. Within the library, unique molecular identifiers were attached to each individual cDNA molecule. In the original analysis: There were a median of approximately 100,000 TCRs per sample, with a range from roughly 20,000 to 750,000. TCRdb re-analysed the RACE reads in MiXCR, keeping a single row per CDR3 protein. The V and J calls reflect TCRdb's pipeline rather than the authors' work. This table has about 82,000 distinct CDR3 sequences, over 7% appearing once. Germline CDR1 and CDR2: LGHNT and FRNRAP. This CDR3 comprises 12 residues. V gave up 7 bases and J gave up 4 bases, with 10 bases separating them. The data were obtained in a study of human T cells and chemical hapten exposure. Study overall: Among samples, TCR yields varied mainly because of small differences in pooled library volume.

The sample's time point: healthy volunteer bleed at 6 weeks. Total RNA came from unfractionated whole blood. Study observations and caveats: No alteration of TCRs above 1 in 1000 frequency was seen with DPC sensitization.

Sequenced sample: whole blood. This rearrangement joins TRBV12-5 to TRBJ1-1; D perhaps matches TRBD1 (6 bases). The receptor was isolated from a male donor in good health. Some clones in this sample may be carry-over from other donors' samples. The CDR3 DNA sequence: TGTGCTAGTGTCACAGGGAGCACTGAAGCTTTCTTT. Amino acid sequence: CASVTGSTEAFF.